In its sample, the clone carrying this TCR beta chain was seen many times. Its antigen remains unknown. This sample is drawn from a study of T-cell reconstitution after alpha-beta-depleted transplantation in children. Findings and caveats of the study: Once a year had passed after transplant, T-cell counts and diversity came mostly from newly produced T cells.

Unique molecular identifiers featured in how the TCRbeta library was prepared. One entry per CDR3 protein, called by TCRdb with MiXCR from the PCR reads. The sample holds roughly 66,000 distinct CDR3 sequences, approximately 4.4% seen once. This receptor was obtained from a boy younger than two who had a stem cell transplant for acute myeloid leukemia, so the T cells may come from the graft donor. The source was PBMCs, mostly from graft donor cells, collected 180 days after TCRalphabeta/CD19-depleted stem cell transplant.

The CDR3 loop reads CASSLAGVAGTGELFF. Written as DNA, the CDR3 is TGTGCCAGCAGCTTGGCAGGGGTCGCGGGCACCGGGGAGCTGTTTTTT. This chain uses TRBV5-5 with TRBJ2-2, with D maybe TRBD1 (6 bases). The CDR3 runs to 16 residues. The germline V gene encodes CDR1 SGHKS and CDR2 YYEKEE (reference sequence). V lost 0 bases to trimming and J lost 4 bases, with 13 bases between them.